These 5 T cell receptor beta chains originate from one sample sequenced in a study of T cells in tuberculosis. The assay was immunoSEQ multiplex PCR, and TCRdb's table has in-frame clones only and misses some. The data show over 40,000 clones, with 90% to 95% seen just once and around 7% held by the top ten. The sample was PBMCs. The receptor source for this set is a donor aged 10-29 years with latent tuberculosis or without tuberculosis infection.

This chain connects TRBV5-6 to TRBJ2-1, with 8 bases lining up with TRBD1. The trim removed 4 bases at V and 0 bases at J, leaving 0 bases unmatched. The CDR3 is 14 residues long. Looked up from germline, CDR1 is SGHDT and CDR2 is YYEEEE. CDR3 protein: CASSTGGSYNEQFF. CDR3 coding DNA: TGTGCCAGCAGCACAGGGGGCTCCTACAATGAGCAGTTCTTC.

The chain recombines TRBV6-1 with TRBJ1-2, with D possibly being TRBD1 (5 bases). The ends were cut back, 2 bases at V and 8 bases at J, with 12 bases in the middle. Germline V lookup: CDR1 MNHNS, CDR2 SASEGT. This CDR3 comprises 13 residues. CDR3 sequence: CASSERQLWGYTF. The CDR3 DNA is TGTGCCAGCAGTGAACGACAGCTGTGGGGCTACACCTTC.

This clone was found once. The chain employs TRBV7-9 and TRBJ2-1, with a possible D match to TRBD2 (5 bases). The CDR3 sequence is 14 residues long. In germline, CDR1 is SEHNR, CDR2 FQNEAQ (reference sequence). V shed 8 bases and J shed 3 bases, with 14 bases lying between them. CDR3 sequence: CASRETADYNEQFF. In DNA, the CDR3 is TGTGCCAGCCGCGAAACAGCGGACTACAATGAGCAGTTCTTC.

The gene calls are TRBV5-6 and TRBJ2-1, with 8 bases lining up with TRBD2. The CDR3 has 14 amino acids. Germline-derived CDR1 and CDR2 are SGHDT and YYEEEE. V was pared by 2 bases and J by 3 bases, with 1 base of the junction left unmatched. CDR3 in amino acids: CASSLRGGYNEQFF. CDR3 coding DNA: TGTGCCAGCAGCTTACGGGGGGGCTACAATGAGCAGTTCTTC.

The count of this clone is one. This CDR3 is CASRSLQISYNEQFF. The CDR3 DNA sequence: TGTGCCAGCAGATCACTACAAATCAGCTACAATGAGCAGTTCTTC. The V gene is TRBV6-1, the J gene TRBJ2-1, with D unclear. The V and J ends lost 6 bases and 3 bases respectively, with 15 bases between them. Germline loops: CDR1 MNHNS, CDR2 SASEGT. The CDR3 contains 15 residues.